This T cell receptor beta chain is drawn from a study of HIV-infected children after antiretroviral therapy interruption. The wider study: Weeks 0, 12, interruption end (24 or 48), and about 3 years post-study gave interruption-arm samples.

Treatment meaning: PENTA 11 planned treatment interruption arm or continuous ART arm. Naive CD4+ CD45RA+ CD45RO- T cells were FACS-sorted from thawed PBMCs. This clonotype was recorded at least ten times. The V end was cut by 2 bases, the J end by 8 bases, with 10 bases between. This CDR3 has 13 amino acids. CDR1 is KGHSH and CDR2 is LQKENI in the germline V gene. The TCR library was built from RNA with a 3' RACE protocol and unique molecular identifiers. Each CDR3 protein gets one entry after TCRdb re-called the 3' RACE reads with MiXCR. The sample has 90,000 or so distinct CDR3 sequences, 6.9% seen once.

This TCR was sampled from a pool of human donors with HIV. The gene calls are TRBV18 and TRBJ2-1; no definite D call. Material: CD45RA+ CD4+ T cells from PBMCs, pooled from several time points, obtained from a donor given antiretroviral therapy, either interrupted or continuous. Specified subset: naive CD4+ CD45RA+ CD45RO- T cells. CDR3: CASSPTQIDEQFF. DNA for the CDR3: TGTGCCAGCTCACCAACTCAGATCGATGAGCAGTTCTTC.